The following is a TCR beta chain sequence with its context. Its antigen remains unknown. This sample is drawn from a study of cytomegalovirus exposure and HLA in healthy donors. PCR used 60 Vbeta primers and 13 Jbeta primers. The assay was immunoSEQ multiplex PCR, and TCRdb's table has in-frame clones only and misses some. The sample carries just under 70,000 clones, 70% to 90% recorded once. The germline gives CDR1 SNHLY, CDR2 FYNNEI. The CDR3 consists of 15 residues. With 3 bases removed from V and 0 bases from J, the gap between germline ends came to 6 bases. Findings of the study overall: Clonal expansion, a later analysis showed, was greater in HLA-associated TCR beta chains than in equally common others.

This sequence originates from a human donor in good health. Sequencing used PBMCs. This chain uses TRBV2 with TRBJ2-6, with a weak D call TRBD1 (5 bases). As DNA, the CDR3 is TGTGCCAGCAGTGACAGGGTCTCTGGGGCCAACGTCCTGACTTTC. As protein: CASSDRVSGANVLTF.